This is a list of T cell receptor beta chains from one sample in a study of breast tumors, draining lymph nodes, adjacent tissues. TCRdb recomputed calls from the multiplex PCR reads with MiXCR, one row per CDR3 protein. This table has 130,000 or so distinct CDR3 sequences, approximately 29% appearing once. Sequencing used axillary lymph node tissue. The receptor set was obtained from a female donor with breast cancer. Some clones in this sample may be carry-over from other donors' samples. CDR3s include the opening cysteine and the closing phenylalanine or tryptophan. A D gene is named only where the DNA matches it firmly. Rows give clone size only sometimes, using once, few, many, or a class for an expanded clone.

CDR3 protein: CASTLWNEQFF
CDR3 DNA: TGTGCCAGCACCCTATGGAATGAGCAGTTCTTC
clone size: many
D gene: NA
V gene: TRBV28
J gene: TRBJ2-1

CDR3 protein: CASSLGPANYGYTF
CDR3 DNA: TGTGCCAGCAGTTTAGGGCCCGCGAACTATGGCTACACCTTC
clone size: many
D gene: NA
V gene: TRBV28
J gene: TRBJ1-2

CDR3 protein: CASSLGWSSGGDEQFF
CDR3 DNA: TGTGCCAGCAGCTTAGGCTGGTCTAGCGGGGGCGATGAGCAGTTCTTC
clone size: many
D gene: TRBD2
V gene: TRBV11-3
J gene: TRBJ2-1

CDR3 protein: CASSGEQGLPQPQHF
CDR3 DNA: TGTGCCAGCAGCGGGGAGCAGGGGTTGCCTCAGCCCCAGCATTTT
clone size: once
D gene: NA
V gene: TRBV7-6
J gene: TRBJ1-5

CDR3 protein: CASSLGQYQETQYF
CDR3 DNA: TGCGCCAGCAGCTTGGGACAGTACCAAGAGACCCAGTACTTC
clone size: many
D gene: NA
V gene: TRBV5-1
J gene: TRBJ2-5

CDR3 protein: CASSQGGLAYGYTF
CDR3 DNA: TGTGCCAGCAGCCAAGGAGGACTAGCTTATGGCTACACCTTC
clone size: NA
D gene: NA
V gene: TRBV3-2
J gene: TRBJ1-2

CDR3 protein: CASFTGGLGYGYTF
CDR3 DNA: TGTGCCAGCTTCACCGGTGGGCTAGGCTATGGCTACACCTTC
clone size: many
D gene: NA
V gene: TRBV18
J gene: TRBJ1-2

CDR3 protein: CASSFQGAGGYTF
CDR3 DNA: TGTGCCAGCAGCTTCCAGGGGGCAGGCGGCTACACCTTC
clone size: many
D gene: TRBD1
V gene: TRBV5-8
J gene: TRBJ1-2

CDR3 protein: CASSPYTGELFF
CDR3 DNA: TGTGCCAGTAGTCCGTACACCGGGGAGCTGTTTTTT
clone size: many
D gene: NA
V gene: TRBV19
J gene: TRBJ2-2

CDR3 protein: CASSASGGGQNEQFF
CDR3 DNA: TGTGCCAGCAGTGCTAGCGGGGGGGGCCAGAATGAGCAGTTCTTC
clone size: many
D gene: TRBD2
V gene: TRBV6-1
J gene: TRBJ2-1

CDR3 protein: CASTESPGEKLFF
CDR3 DNA: TGTGCCAGCACCGAGAGCCCGGGCGAAAAACTGTTTTTT
clone size: many
D gene: NA
V gene: TRBV7-6
J gene: TRBJ1-4

CDR3 protein: CTRGTENTEAFF
CDR3 DNA: TGCACCCGGGGGACAGAGAACACTGAAGCTTTCTTT
clone size: few
D gene: TRBD1
V gene: TRBV29-1
J gene: TRBJ1-1

CDR3 protein: CASSFGQGGNTIYF
CDR3 DNA: TGCGCCAGCAGCTTTGGACAGGGTGGAAACACCATATATTTT
clone size: few
D gene: TRBD1
V gene: TRBV5-1
J gene: TRBJ1-3

CDR3 protein: CASRRGQRASGNTIYF
CDR3 DNA: TGTGCCAGCAGAAGAGGACAGAGGGCGTCGGGAAACACCATATATTTT
clone size: NA
D gene: NA
V gene: TRBV2
J gene: TRBJ1-3

CDR3 protein: CASSRRTTGNQETQYF
CDR3 DNA: TGTGCCAGCAGCCGACGGACAACAGGGAATCAAGAGACCCAGTACTTC
clone size: once
D gene: NA
V gene: TRBV7-2
J gene: TRBJ2-5

CDR3 protein: CASTGQGDTEAFF
CDR3 DNA: TGTGCCAGCACGGGGCAGGGAGACACTGAAGCTTTCTTT
clone size: NA
D gene: NA
V gene: TRBV2
J gene: TRBJ1-1

CDR3 protein: CASSQLGQGGYGYPF
CDR3 DNA: TGTGCCAGCAGCCAACTGGGACAGGGCGGCTATGGCTACCCCTTC
clone size: NA
D gene: TRBD1
V gene: TRBV7-2
J gene: TRBJ1-2

CDR3 protein: CAGRGQGRDGYTF
CDR3 DNA: TGTGCCGGCAGAGGACAGGGGAGGGATGGCTACACCTTC
clone size: NA
D gene: TRBD1
V gene: TRBV27
J gene: TRBJ1-2

CDR3 protein: CASSQAEAYEQYF
CDR3 DNA: TGTGCCAGCAGCCAAGCCGAAGCCTACGAGCAGTACTTC
clone size: many
D gene: NA
V gene: TRBV4-2
J gene: TRBJ2-7

CDR3 protein: CASSFGGGSGNTIYF
CDR3 DNA: TGTGCCAGCTCCTTCGGGGGGGGCTCTGGAAACACCATATATTTT
clone size: many
D gene: NA
V gene: TRBV2
J gene: TRBJ1-3

CDR3 protein: CASSYPTGSSSYEQYF
CDR3 DNA: TGTGCCAGTAGTTATCCGACAGGGTCCTCCTCCTACGAGCAGTACTTC
clone size: NA
D gene: TRBD1
V gene: TRBV19
J gene: TRBJ2-7

CDR3 protein: CASSLESLYEQYF
CDR3 DNA: TGTGCCAGCAGTTTGGAAAGCCTCTACGAGCAGTACTTC
clone size: many
D gene: NA
V gene: TRBV28
J gene: TRBJ2-7

CDR3 protein: CASSQTVGPSYGYPF
CDR3 DNA: TGTGCCAGCAGCCAAACGGTGGGGCCGTCCTATGGCTACCCCTTC
clone size: many
D gene: NA
V gene: TRBV7-8
J gene: TRBJ1-2

CDR3 protein: CAWSDGGDSPLHF
CDR3 DNA: TGTGCCTGGAGTGACGGGGGGGATTCACCCCTCCACTTT
clone size: many
D gene: NA
V gene: TRBV30
J gene: TRBJ1-6

CDR3 protein: CSVEGGTKGEKLFF
CDR3 DNA: TGCAGCGTTGAGGGAGGGACAAAGGGTGAAAAACTGTTTTTT
clone size: NA
D gene: NA
V gene: TRBV29-1
J gene: TRBJ1-4

CDR3 protein: CASSPRDTGFNYGYTF
CDR3 DNA: TGTGCCAGCAGCCCGCGGGACACGGGCTTCAACTATGGCTACACCTTC
clone size: NA
D gene: NA
V gene: TRBV5-6
J gene: TRBJ1-2

CDR3 protein: CASSLAGDAEQFF
CDR3 DNA: TGCGCCAGCAGCTTGGCGGGGGACGCTGAGCAGTTCTTC
clone size: NA
D gene: NA
V gene: TRBV5-1
J gene: TRBJ2-1

CDR3 protein: CASSIQIQETQYF
CDR3 DNA: TGTGCCAGCAGCATACAGATACAAGAGACCCAGTACTTC
clone size: many
D gene: NA
V gene: TRBV28
J gene: TRBJ2-5

CDR3 protein: CSVEDSWGDGEKLFF
CDR3 DNA: TGCAGCGTTGAAGATTCGTGGGGAGATGGTGAAAAACTGTTTTTT
clone size: many
D gene: NA
V gene: TRBV29-1
J gene: TRBJ1-4

CDR3 protein: CASSLRQANQPQHF
CDR3 DNA: TGTGCCAGCTCCCTTAGGCAGGCAAATCAGCCCCAGCATTTT
clone size: many
D gene: NA
V gene: TRBV12-3/TRBV12-4
J gene: TRBJ1-5

CDR3 protein: CASKGGAGAPAEQFF
CDR3 DNA: TGTGCCAGCAAGGGAGGGGCGGGGGCACCGGCAGAGCAGTTCTTC
clone size: many
D gene: NA
V gene: TRBV2
J gene: TRBJ2-1

CDR3 protein: CASSLGSGGDTEAFF
CDR3 DNA: TGCGCCAGCAGCTTGGGTTCGGGGGGCGACACTGAAGCTTTCTTT
clone size: NA
D gene: NA
V gene: TRBV5-1
J gene: TRBJ1-1

CDR3 protein: CASSVGRGSTEAFF
CDR3 DNA: TGTGCCAGCAGTGTTGGCAGGGGTTCCACTGAAGCTTTCTTT
clone size: few
D gene: NA
V gene: TRBV2
J gene: TRBJ1-1

CDR3 protein: CASSPGTGKNTGELFF
CDR3 DNA: TGTGCCAGCAGTCCCGGGACAGGGAAGAACACCGGGGAGCTGTTTTTT
clone size: many
D gene: TRBD1
V gene: TRBV9
J gene: TRBJ2-2

CDR3 protein: CASSSAPSGGPWDTQYF
CDR3 DNA: TGTGCCAGCAGCTCCGCCCCATCAGGGGGGCCTTGGGATACGCAGTATTTT
clone size: many
D gene: NA
V gene: TRBV7-9
J gene: TRBJ2-3

CDR3 protein: CASSPLGRTVIRETQHF
CDR3 DNA: TGTGCCAGCAGCCCCCTGGGGAGGACAGTTATAAGGGAGACCCAGCATTTT
clone size: NA
D gene: NA
V gene: TRBV7-6
J gene: TRBJ1-5

CDR3 protein: CASSWKTQGTQYF
CDR3 DNA: TGTGCCAGCAGCTGGAAGACGCAGGGGACCCAGTACTTC
clone size: many
D gene: NA
V gene: TRBV11-1
J gene: TRBJ2-5

CDR3 protein: CSVEDQARMDYGCTF
CDR3 DNA: TGCAGCGTTGAAGATCAAGCCAGGATGGACTATGGCTGCACCTTC
clone size: NA
D gene: NA
V gene: TRBV29-1
J gene: TRBJ1-2

CDR3 protein: CASTGQGRGHEQYF
CDR3 DNA: TGCGCCAGCACGGGACAGGGGCGCGGACACGAGCAGTACTTC
clone size: NA
D gene: TRBD1
V gene: TRBV5-1
J gene: TRBJ2-7

CDR3 protein: CATSPNQPQHF
CDR3 DNA: TGTGCCACCAGCCCTAATCAGCCCCAGCATTTT
clone size: many
D gene: NA
V gene: TRBV24-1
J gene: TRBJ1-5

CDR3 protein: CASSLTGASNQPQHF
CDR3 DNA: TGTGCCAGCAGCTTAACCGGGGCTAGCAATCAGCCCCAGCATTTT
clone size: NA
D gene: NA
V gene: TRBV5-6
J gene: TRBJ1-5

CDR3 protein: CASSLRDASYEQYF
CDR3 DNA: TGTGCCAGCAGCCTCCGGGACGCCTCCTACGAGCAGTACTTC
clone size: many
D gene: NA
V gene: TRBV11-2
J gene: TRBJ2-7

CDR3 protein: CASSLETGGNSPDTQYF
CDR3 DNA: TGTGCCAGCAGCTTAGAGACAGGCGGGAATTCCCCAGATACGCAGTATTTT
clone size: NA
D gene: NA
V gene: TRBV5-1
J gene: TRBJ2-3

CDR3 protein: CASSGQIAGNTMYF
CDR3 DNA: TGTGCCAGCAGTGGACAGATAGCCGGAAACACCATGTATTTT
clone size: once
D gene: NA
V gene: TRBV2
J gene: TRBJ1-3

CDR3 protein: CASSLGGLAGETDTQYF
CDR3 DNA: TGCGCCAGCAGCTTGGGAGGTCTAGCGGGGGAGACAGATACGCAGTATTTT
clone size: many
D gene: TRBD2
V gene: TRBV5-1
J gene: TRBJ2-3

CDR3 protein: CSASDRAAGNTIYF
CDR3 DNA: TGCAGTGCTTCGGACAGGGCGGCAGGAAACACCATATATTTT
clone size: many
D gene: TRBD1
V gene: TRBV20-1
J gene: TRBJ1-3

CDR3 protein: CASRRQGRRDTEAFF
CDR3 DNA: TGTGCCAGTAGAAGACAGGGCCGCAGAGACACTGAAGCTTTCTTT
clone size: NA
D gene: TRBD1
V gene: TRBV19
J gene: TRBJ1-1

CDR3 protein: CASSLGFRGSTGELFF
CDR3 DNA: TGTGCCAGCAGTTTAGGATTTCGGGGTAGCACCGGGGAGCTGTTTTTT
clone size: many
D gene: NA
V gene: TRBV12-3/TRBV12-4
J gene: TRBJ2-2